Listed below are T cell receptor beta chains from one sample, sequenced in a study of cytomegalovirus exposure and HLA in healthy donors. Sequencing used immunoSEQ multiplex PCR; TCRdb keeps in-frame clones, though not all of them. This sample contains about 130,000 clones. Specimen: PBMCs. Receptors originate from a woman between 35 and 50 years old in good health and CMV-seropositive. CDR3s include the opening cysteine and the closing phenylalanine or tryptophan. D genes are given only for firm matches.

J: TRBJ2-3
length: 17
D: TRBD2
V: TRBV25-1
CDR3: CASSRASGMGSTDTQYF
DNA: TGTGCCAGCAGCCGGGCTAGCGGGATGGGGAGCACAGATACGCAGTATTTT

J: TRBJ2-7
length: 14
D: NA
V: TRBV7-8
CDR3: CASSLLSGPYEQYF
DNA: TGTGCCAGCAGCCTCCTTAGCGGACCCTACGAGCAGTACTTC

J: TRBJ2-5
length: 14
D: TRBD1
V: TRBV19
CDR3: CASSTRTGPETQYF
DNA: TGTGCCAGTAGTACACGGACAGGGCCAGAGACCCAGTACTTC

J: TRBJ2-5
length: 14
D: NA
V: TRBV11-2
CDR3: CASSLPSTQETQYF
DNA: TGTGCCAGCAGCTTACCTAGCACTCAAGAGACCCAGTACTTC

J: TRBJ1-1
length: 9
D: NA
V: TRBV20-1
CDR3: CLPGTEAFF
DNA: TGCCTGCCCGGCACTGAAGCTTTCTTT

J: TRBJ1-4
length: 15
D: TRBD1
V: TRBV7-9
CDR3: CASSPGQGLNEKLFF
DNA: TGTGCCAGCAGCCCCGGACAGGGCCTTAATGAAAAACTGTTTTTT

J: TRBJ2-7
length: 15
D: NA
V: TRBV14
CDR3: CASSRRGSFSYEQYF
DNA: TGTGCCAGCAGCCGAAGGGGTTCCTTCTCCTACGAGCAGTACTTC

J: TRBJ2-1
length: 14
D: TRBD2
V: TRBV4-2
CDR3: CASSQEREYDEQFF
DNA: TGTGCCAGCAGCCAAGAGCGGGAGTATGATGAGCAGTTCTTC

J: TRBJ2-5
length: 14
D: NA
V: TRBV5-1
CDR3: CASSFARDMETQYF
DNA: TGCGCCAGCAGCTTTGCACGGGACATGGAGACCCAGTACTTC

J: TRBJ2-1
length: 16
D: NA
V: TRBV28
CDR3: CASKNLGRISYNEQFF
DNA: TGTGCCAGCAAAAACCTGGGGAGGATCTCCTACAATGAGCAGTTCTTC

J: TRBJ2-1
length: 16
D: TRBD1
V: TRBV5-4
CDR3: CASSLEGGTGGLEQFF
DNA: TGTGCCAGCAGCTTGGAGGGGGGGACAGGGGGTCTAGAGCAGTTCTTC

J: TRBJ2-1
length: 12
D: TRBD1
V: TRBV9
CDR3: CASSETGDEQFF
DNA: TGTGCCAGCAGCGAGACAGGGGATGAGCAGTTCTTC

J: TRBJ1-1
length: 13
D: NA
V: TRBV9
CDR3: CASSVHGNTEAFF
DNA: TGTGCCAGCAGCGTACACGGGAACACTGAAGCTTTCTTT

J: TRBJ2-5
length: 13
D: NA
V: TRBV29-1
CDR3: CSTDLGGKETQYF
DNA: TGCAGCACGGACCTGGGGGGAAAAGAGACCCAGTACTTC

J: TRBJ1-2
length: 13
D: NA
V: TRBV5-6
CDR3: CASSPWARYGYTF
DNA: TGTGCCAGCAGCCCCTGGGCCCGCTATGGCTACACCTTC

J: TRBJ2-2
length: 16
D: NA
V: TRBV7-8
CDR3: CASSPLEGGITGELFF
DNA: TGTGCCAGCAGCCCACTCGAGGGGGGGATTACCGGGGAGCTGTTTTTT

J: TRBJ1-1
length: 14
D: NA
V: TRBV19
CDR3: CASSLGVPGTEAFF
DNA: TGTGCCAGTAGTTTGGGAGTGCCCGGTACTGAAGCTTTCTTT

J: TRBJ2-1
length: 15
D: NA
V: TRBV5-6
CDR3: CASSLDWGPSNEQFF
DNA: TGTGCCAGCAGCTTGGACTGGGGGCCCAGCAATGAGCAGTTCTTC

J: TRBJ2-5
length: 17
D: TRBD1
V: TRBV7-3
CDR3: CASSSFGGQGTKETQYF
DNA: TGTGCCAGCAGCTCATTCGGGGGACAGGGCACCAAAGAGACCCAGTACTTC

J: TRBJ2-7
length: 15
D: TRBD2
V: TRBV5-1
CDR3: CASSLVAGAVGEQYF
DNA: TGCGCCAGCAGCTTGGTAGCGGGAGCAGTGGGCGAGCAGTACTTC

J: TRBJ2-7
length: 13
D: NA
V: TRBV18
CDR3: CASSPDKYYEQYF
DNA: TGTGCCAGCTCACCTGACAAATACTACGAGCAGTACTTC